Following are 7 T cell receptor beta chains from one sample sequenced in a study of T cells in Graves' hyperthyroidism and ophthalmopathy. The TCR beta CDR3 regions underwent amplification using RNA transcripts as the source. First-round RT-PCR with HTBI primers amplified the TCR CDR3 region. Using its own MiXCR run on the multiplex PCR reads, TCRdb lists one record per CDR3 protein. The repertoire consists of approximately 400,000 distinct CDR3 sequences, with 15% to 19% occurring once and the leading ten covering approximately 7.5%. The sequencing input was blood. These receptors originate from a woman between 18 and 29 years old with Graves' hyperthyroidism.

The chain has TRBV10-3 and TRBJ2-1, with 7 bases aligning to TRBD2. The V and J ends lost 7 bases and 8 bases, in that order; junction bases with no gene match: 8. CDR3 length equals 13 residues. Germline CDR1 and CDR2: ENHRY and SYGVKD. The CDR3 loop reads CAITSGREHEQFF. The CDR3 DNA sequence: TGTGCCATCACTTCCGGGCGGGAGCATGAGCAGTTCTTC.

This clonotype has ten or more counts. DNA of the CDR3: TGTGCCAGCAGTGAGGGGTCCCGCCCCTACGAGCAGTACTTC. Translation: CASSEGSRPYEQYF. This chain joins TRBV6-1 and TRBJ2-7; no clear D gene. The CDR3 runs 14 residues. The germline V gene encodes CDR1 MNHNS and CDR2 SASEGT. V was clipped by 3 bases and J by 2 bases, with 11 bases between them.

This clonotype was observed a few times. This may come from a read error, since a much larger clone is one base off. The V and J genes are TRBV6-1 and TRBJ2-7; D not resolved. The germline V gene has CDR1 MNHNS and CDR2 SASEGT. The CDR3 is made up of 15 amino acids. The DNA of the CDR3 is TGTGTCAGCAGTTCCGACGGATCCAGCTCCTACGAGCAGTACTTC. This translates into CVSSSDGSSSYEQYF.

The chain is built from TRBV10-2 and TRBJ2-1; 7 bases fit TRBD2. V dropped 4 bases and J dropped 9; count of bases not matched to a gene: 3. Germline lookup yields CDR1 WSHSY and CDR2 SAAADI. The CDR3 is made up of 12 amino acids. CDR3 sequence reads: CASSGGGLEQFF. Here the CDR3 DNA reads TGCGCCAGCAGTGGGGGGGGACTTGAGCAGTTCTTC.

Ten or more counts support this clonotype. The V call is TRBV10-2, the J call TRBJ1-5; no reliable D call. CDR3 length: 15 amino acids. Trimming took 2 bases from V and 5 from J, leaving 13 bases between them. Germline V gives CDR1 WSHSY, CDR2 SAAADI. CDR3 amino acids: CASSEGQVRDQPQHF. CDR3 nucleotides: TGCGCCAGCAGTGAGGGTCAGGTACGGGATCAGCCCCAGCATTTT.

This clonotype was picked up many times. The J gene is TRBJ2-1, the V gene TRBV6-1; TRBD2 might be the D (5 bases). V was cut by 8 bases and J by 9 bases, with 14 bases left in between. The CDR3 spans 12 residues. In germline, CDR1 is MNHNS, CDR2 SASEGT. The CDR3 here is CASRGMGGEQFF. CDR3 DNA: TGTGCCAGCCGGGGAATGGGTGGTGAGCAGTTCTTC.

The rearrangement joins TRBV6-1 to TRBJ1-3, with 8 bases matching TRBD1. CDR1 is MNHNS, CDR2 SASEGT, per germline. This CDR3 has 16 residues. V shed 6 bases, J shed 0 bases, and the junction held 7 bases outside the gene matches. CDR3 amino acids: CASSIDRGPSGNTIYF. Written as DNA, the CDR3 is TGTGCCAGCAGCATCGACAGGGGTCCCTCTGGAAACACCATATATTTT.